These 20 T cell receptor beta chains were sequenced from one sample in a study of OX40 agonist ivuxolimab in advanced cancers. Only in-frame clones appear in the TCRdb table, and some are missing; sequencing was by immunoSEQ multiplex PCR. Here the sample spans 95,000 or so clones, about 90% being singletons. The starting material was CD4+ or CD8+ T cells sorted from blood, obtained in a trial of the OX40 agonist ivuxolimab. These receptors were obtained from an adult with an advanced solid tumor such as melanoma, head and neck, liver or kidney cancer.

This clone is a singleton in its sample. This chain connects TRBV6-5 to TRBJ2-5; tentatively, D is TRBD1 or TRBD2 (6 bases each). Germline V gene sequence: CDR1 MNHEY, CDR2 SVGAGI. The CDR3 totals 13 residues. Trimming took off 6 bases at V and 9 bases at J, with 17 bases between the two ends. CDR3 protein: CASSGQGSGAQYF. The CDR3 DNA reads TGTGCCAGCAGCGGTCAGGGGTCGGGGGCCCAGTACTTC.

The chain recombines TRBV6-5 with TRBJ1-4; no clear D. Trimming stripped 2 bases from V and 5 bases from J, with 9 bases between. CDR1 is MNHEY and CDR2 is SVGAGI in the germline V gene. CDR3 size: 14 residues. The CDR3 nucleotides read TGTGCCAGCAGTTACGGTGGGGTGAATGAAAAACTGTTTTTT. This gives the protein CASSYGGVNEKLFF.

A few counts support this clone. The chain carries TRBV5-6 and TRBJ1-2; D gene ambiguous. The CDR3 runs to 14 residues. Per germline, CDR1 SGHDT and CDR2 YYEEEE. V was cut by 0 bases and J by 2 bases, with 8 bases left in between. CDR3 DNA sequence: TGTGCCAGCAGCTTGGGAGGCAGCAACTATGGCTACACCTTC. Protein: CASSLGGSNYGYTF.

The sample holds one count of this clone. The chain's CDR3 is CASRRYTGELFF. Written as DNA, the CDR3 is TGTGCCAGCAGGCGATACACCGGGGAGCTGTTTTTT. V gene TRBV6-5 combines with J gene TRBJ2-2; D not resolved. This CDR3 has 12 amino acids. V was cut by 6 bases and J by 3 bases, with 5 bases left in between. Germline V gene sequence: CDR1 MNHEY, CDR2 SVGAGI.

The chain has TRBV11-3 and TRBJ2-1; D perhaps matches TRBD1 (5 bases). The CDR3 runs 14 residues. From germline, CDR1 is SGHNT and CDR2 YENEEA. V lost 1 base to trimming and J lost 6 bases, with 10 bases between them. The CDR3 nucleotides are TGTGCCAGCAGCTTAGGGCACCAGGGCAATGAGCAGTTCTTC. Amino acids: CASSLGHQGNEQFF.

This chain uses TRBV5-1 with TRBJ2-6; a weak D match, TRBD1 (6 bases). CDR1 is SGHRS and CDR2 is YFSETQ in the germline V gene. V lost 5 bases and J lost 0, with 12 bases in between. There are 16 residues in the CDR3. In DNA, the CDR3 is TGCGCCAGCAGTCTAGGGGGTTACTCTGGGGCCAACGTCCTGACTTTC. Protein sequence: CASSLGGYSGANVLTF. The entire variable domain, with the rest obtained from reference TRBV5-1 and TRBJ2-6, is as follows: KAGVTQTPRYLIKTRGQQVTLSCSPISGHRSVSWYQQTPGQGLQFLFEYFSETQRNKGNFPGRFSGRQFSNSRSEMNVSTLELGDSALYLCASSLGGYSGANVLTFGAGSRLTVL.

The chain couples TRBV12-5 to TRBJ2-1; 9 bases fit TRBD1. Germline V lookup: CDR1 LGHNT, CDR2 FRNRAP. Trimming at V came to 3 bases and at J to 7 bases, leaving 25 bases not matched to a gene. There are 21 residues in the CDR3. CDR3 in DNA: TGTGCTAGTGGTTTCGTCCCCGTTACCTCTAAGGGGACAGGGTTTCCTAATGAGCAGTTCTTC. This gives the protein CASGFVPVTSKGTGFPNEQFF.

This chain connects TRBV7-6 to TRBJ1-1; weak D call: TRBD1 (6 bases). The V and J ends lost 5 bases and 6 bases respectively, with 19 bases between them. Germline loops: CDR1 SGHVS, CDR2 FNYEAQ. This CDR3 is 15 amino acids long. The CDR3 loop is CASSRNREIMAEAFF. The CDR3 coding sequence is TGTGCCAGCAGCCGAAACAGGGAGATTATGGCTGAAGCTTTCTTT. The complete variable domain, with remaining parts taken from reference TRBV7-6 and TRBJ1-1, reads GAGVSQSPRYKVTKRGQDVALRCDPISGHVSLYWYRQALGQGPEFLTYFNYEAQQDKSGLPNDRFSAERPEGSISTLTIQRTEQRDSAMYRCASSRNREIMAEAFFGQGTRLTVV.

The CDR3 bases are TGTGCCAGTAGTAAGACAGGTTCAGCCTACGAGCAGTACTTC. Encoded protein: CASSKTGSAYEQYF. The gene calls are TRBV19 and TRBJ2-7, with D maybe TRBD1 (6 bases). The CDR3 extends over 14 amino acids. In germline, CDR1 is LNHDA, CDR2 SQIVND (reference sequence). V lost 4 bases, J lost 2 bases, and 12 bases lay in between.

The rearrangement uses TRBV4-2 and TRBJ2-7; 12 nucleotides line up with TRBD2. Trimming cost V 0 bases and J 7 bases; bases outside gene matches: 10. This CDR3 region has 17 residues. Germline V gives CDR1 LGHNA, CDR2 YNFKEQ. The CDR3 loop is CASSQEGLAGGPQEQYF. Written as DNA, the CDR3 is TGTGCCAGCAGCCAAGAAGGGCTAGCGGGGGGGCCTCAAGAGCAGTACTTC.

The genes are TRBV5-6 and TRBJ2-5; possible D gene TRBD2, 6 bases. Germline assignment: CDR1 SGHDT and CDR2 YYEEEE. Trimming pared 0 bases from V and 9 bases from J, leaving 15 bases between. The CDR3 extends over 14 amino acids. In DNA form, the CDR3 reads TGTGCCAGCAGCTTGGGACAGCCCTGGGGGGCCCAGTACTTC. Its translation: CASSLGQPWGAQYF.

This clone was seen more than once but under ten times. This rearrangement joins TRBV6-5 to TRBJ1-6; 7 bases match TRBD1. J gave up 6 bases and V 2 bases, and 4 bases lay outside the gene matches. The CDR3 loop spans 15 amino acids. CDR1 is MNHEY and CDR2 is SVGAGI in the germline V gene. The DNA of the CDR3 is TGTGCCAGCAGTTACGCACAGGGGCCTAATTCACCCCTCCACTTT. Translated: CASSYAQGPNSPLHF.

About this clone itself: At one of its ends the junction is not consistent with the germline gene, which may arise from a read error. The chain carries TRBV4-2 and TRBJ2-7; D gene unclear. Looked up from germline, CDR1 is LGHNA and CDR2 is YNFKEQ. This CDR3 region has 11 residues. The CDR3 loop reads CASSQSIFPPF. In nucleotides, the CDR3 is TGTGCCAGCAGCCAATCCATTTTTCCCCCTTTC.

This clone has only one observation. The V gene is TRBV5-1, the J gene TRBJ2-5; D uncertain. This CDR3 spans 15 amino acids. Germline lookup yields CDR1 SGHRS and CDR2 YFSETQ. The ends were cut back, 0 bases at V and 5 bases at J, with 14 bases in the middle. The CDR3 DNA is TGCGCCAGCAGCTTGGAGAGGCCCCGAGAGGAGACCCAGTACTTC. It codes for CASSLERPREETQYF.

The rearrangement joins TRBV19 to TRBJ1-2; D is perhaps TRBD1 (6 bases). The CDR3 totals 16 residues. From germline, CDR1 is LNHDA and CDR2 SQIVND (reference sequence). Trimming took off 1 base at V and 3 bases at J, with 15 bases between the two ends. CDR3 loop: CASSIGGNRVDYGYTF. CDR3 sequence (DNA): TGTGCCAGTAGTATAGGGGGGAACAGGGTGGACTATGGCTACACCTTC.

The chain couples TRBV10-2 to TRBJ1-4; D ambiguous. The length of the CDR3 is 15 residues. Germline V gene data show CDR1 as WSHSY and CDR2 as SAAADI. Trimming removed 3 bases at V and 4 bases at J, with 12 bases between. The CDR3 nucleotides are TGCGCCAGCAGTGATCGGACTGCCCTTAATGAAAAACTGTTTTTT. This encodes CASSDRTALNEKLFF.

The chain couples TRBV18 to TRBJ2-7, with TRBD2 identical over 13 bases. J gave up 7 bases and V 2 bases, and 5 bases lay outside the gene matches. Germline lookup yields CDR1 KGHSH and CDR2 LQKENI. The CDR3 is made up of 15 amino acids. In DNA form, the CDR3 reads TGTGCCAGCTCACCAGCGGGACTAGCGGGATCGGAGCAGTACTTC. It is translated as CASSPAGLAGSEQYF.

V usage is TRBV11-1 and J usage is TRBJ1-2; D is ambiguous. The CDR3 runs 13 residues. In germline, CDR1 is SGHAT, CDR2 FQDESV (reference sequence). The germline V and J ends were trimmed by 3 bases and 7 bases, with 12 bases remaining between them. The CDR3 is CASSLEGFSGYTF. The DNA for the CDR3 is TGTGCCAGCAGCTTGGAAGGGTTCTCTGGCTACACCTTC.

The V call is TRBV6-1, the J call TRBJ1-2; possible D gene TRBD1, 5 bases. This CDR3 has 14 amino acids. In germline, CDR1 is MNHNS, CDR2 SASEGT. Trimming stripped 7 bases from V and 0 bases from J, with 12 bases between. The DNA for the CDR3 is TGTGCCAGCATTTTTTTCAGGGCTAACTATGGCTACACCTTC. Its protein product is CASIFFRANYGYTF.

This clone was found a few times. CDR3 loop: CASSPRQGRDYGYTF. The CDR3 nucleotides read TGTGCCAGCAGTCCTAGACAGGGGAGGGACTATGGCTACACCTTC. The chain combines TRBV4-2 with TRBJ1-2; TRBD1 aligns across 8 bases. The CDR3 contains 15 residues. V gave up 6 bases and J gave up 3 bases; unmatched junction bases: 9. Germline V gives CDR1 LGHNA, CDR2 YNFKEQ.